One and the same sample provided the 24 T cell receptor beta chains below, sequenced in a study of blood T cell repertoires in COVID-19. Clones were read by immunoSEQ multiplex PCR, and TCRdb kept only the in-frame ones, dropping some. Of 350,000 to 450,000 clones listed, 75% to 90% are singletons. The sample comprised peripheral blood. Source of these receptors: a woman in her thirties or forties with COVID-19, enrolled during active disease.

The chain combines TRBV7-2 with TRBJ2-5, with 7 bases fitting TRBD1. The V and J ends lost 8 bases and 9 bases, in that order; junction bases with no gene match: 15. The germline gives CDR1 SGHTA, CDR2 FQGNSA. CDR3 size: 14 residues. CDR3 loop: CASAWDRSSEAQYF. The DNA of the CDR3 is TGTGCCAGCGCGTGGGACAGATCCTCTGAGGCCCAGTACTTC.

The chain combines TRBV6-5 with TRBJ1-5; unclear D gene. The germline CDR1 and CDR2 sequences are MNHEY and SVGAGI. V lost 0 bases, J lost 4 bases, and 7 bases lay in between. This CDR3 has 14 residues. CDR3 nucleotides: TGTGCCAGCAGTTACTCGAGAGTGAATCAGCCCCAGCATTTT. It yields the protein CASSYSRVNQPQHF.

The chain links TRBV9 to TRBJ2-1, with D maybe TRBD2 (5 bases). Germline V gene lookup returns CDR1 SGDLS and CDR2 YYNGEE. This CDR3 comprises 15 residues. Trimming took 3 bases from V and 3 from J, leaving 13 bases between them. As DNA, the CDR3 is TGTGCCAGCAGCGAGACGGGGTTCTACTACAATGAGCAGTTCTTC. Protein: CASSETGFYYNEQFF.

The CDR3 coding sequence is TGTGCCAGCAGCTTACAGGGGGCAGGCACTGAAGCTTTCTTT. It encodes CASSLQGAGTEAFF. The J gene is TRBJ1-1, the V gene TRBV7-2, with 8 bases aligning to TRBD1. CDR3 length equals 14 residues. Looked up from germline, CDR1 is SGHTA and CDR2 is FQGNSA. V was pared by 2 bases and J by 4 bases, with 3 bases of the junction left unmatched.

V is TRBV21-1 and J is TRBJ2-7; the table's D call of TRBD2 was not tested on the DNA. TRBV21-1 is termed a pseudogene. CDR3 size: 17 residues. The CDR3 here is CASSHTRESIPRYEQYF. DNA of the CDR3: TGTGCCAGCAGTCATACCCGAGAATCGATACCTCGCTACGAGCAGTACTTC.

CDR3 DNA: TGTGCCAGCAGTTACTCGACAGGGGGCAATCAGCCCCAGCATTTT. It encodes CASSYSTGGNQPQHF. The rearrangement joins TRBV6-2 or TRBV6-3 to TRBJ1-5; TRBD1 matches at 8 bases. Germline CDR1 is MNHEY and CDR2 is SVGEGT. J was trimmed by 2 bases and V by 0 bases; bases with no gene match: 0. CDR3 length equals 15 residues.

The chain joins TRBV10-3 to TRBJ1-3; D unresolved. The CDR3 loop spans 13 amino acids. V was trimmed by 4 bases and J by 0 bases, leaving 4 bases between them. CDR1 and CDR2 (germline): ENHRY, SYGVKD. The CDR3 DNA reads TGTGCCATCAGTGCTAACTCTGGAAACACCATATATTTT. Its protein product is CAISANSGNTIYF.

The gene calls are TRBV5-1 and TRBJ2-5; 8 bases fit TRBD2. V gave up 4 bases and J gave up 5 bases; unmatched junction bases: 10. CDR1 SGHRS and CDR2 YFSETQ come from the germline V gene. The CDR3 loop spans 15 amino acids. The CDR3 loop reads CASSTQRGSWETQYF. CDR3 sequence (DNA): TGCGCCAGCAGCACTCAGCGGGGGAGTTGGGAGACCCAGTACTTC.

V usage is TRBV29-1 and J usage is TRBJ1-1; D is perhaps TRBD1 (6 bases). The germline gives CDR1 SQVTM, CDR2 ANQGSEA. The CDR3 length is 13 residues. Trimming stripped 4 bases from V and 5 bases from J, with 14 bases between. CDR3 sequence: CSVVRQGRTEAFF. The CDR3, as DNA: TGCAGCGTTGTCCGGCAGGGGCGGACTGAAGCTTTCTTT.

The V call is TRBV7-2, the J call TRBJ1-3; D is possibly TRBD1 (5 bases). This CDR3 has 14 amino acids. V was trimmed by 4 bases and J by 6 bases, leaving 13 bases between them. Germline lookup yields CDR1 SGHTA and CDR2 FQGNSA. In nucleotides, the CDR3 is TGTGCCAGCAGCTGGGGGACTCTGGAAAACACCATATATTTT. It specifies CASSWGTLENTIYF. Full variable domain (rest looked up from reference TRBV7-2 and TRBJ1-3): GAGVSQSPSNKVTEKGKDVELRCDPISGHTALYWYRQSLGQGLEFLIYFQGNSAPDKSGLPSDRFSAERTGGSVSTLTIQRTQQEDSAVYLCASSWGTLENTIYFGEGSWLTVV.

This clone was observed once. The V gene is TRBV3-1 (or the pseudogene TRBV3-2), the J gene TRBJ1-1; D gene ambiguous. V was cut by 1 base and J by 7 bases, with 7 bases left in between. This CDR3 is 12 amino acids long. Germline V CDR1 and CDR2: LGHDT, YNNKEL (reference sequence). The CDR3 sequence is CASSQVAGEAFF. CDR3 sequence (DNA): TGTGCCAGCAGCCAAGTAGCCGGTGAAGCTTTCTTT.

The chain recombines TRBV1 with TRBJ1-6; TRBD1 is taken as the D call from the table, unchecked against the DNA. TRBV1 is deemed a pseudogene. The CDR3 consists of 21 residues. The CDR3 DNA reads as TGCACCAGCAGCCAACGTCCGGGACAGGGAGGGGATAGGTCCTATAATTCACCCCTCCACTTT. It yields the protein CTSSQRPGQGGDRSYNSPLHF.

This clone has only one observation. The chain has TRBV25-1 and TRBJ1-4, with D possibly matching TRBD1 (5 bases). The CDR3 runs 14 residues. Germline loops: CDR1 MGHDK, CDR2 SYGVNS. V lost 0 bases and J 7 bases, leaving 9 bases between the germline ends. DNA for the CDR3: TGTGCCAGCAGTGAATACGGGGGGAGTGAAAAACTGTTTTTT. Its protein is CASSEYGGSEKLFF. Looking up the rest from reference TRBV25-1 and TRBJ1-4 gives the full variable domain: EADIYQTPRYLVIGTGKKITLECSQTMGHDKMYWYQQDPGMELHLIHYSYGVNSTEKGDLSSESTVSRIRTEHFPLTLESARPSHTSQYLCASSEYGGSEKLFFGSGTQLSVL.

This sequence joins TRBV7-9 and TRBJ1-5; no reliable D call. V was pared by 3 bases and J by 4 bases, with 10 bases between. Germline CDR1 and CDR2: SEHNR and FQNEAQ (reference sequence). This CDR3 is built from 14 residues. CDR3: CASSFAGGNQPQHF. As DNA, the CDR3 is TGTGCCAGCAGCTTCGCGGGAGGGAATCAGCCCCAGCATTTT.

This chain uses TRBV7-3 with TRBJ2-1; D uncertain. Trimming cost V 1 base and J 8 bases, with 12 bases left between them. The germline gives CDR1 SGHTA, CDR2 FQGTGA. The CDR3 runs 14 residues. The CDR3 loop reads CASSLIGRQDEQFF. As DNA, the CDR3 is TGTGCCAGCAGCTTAATCGGCAGGCAGGATGAGCAGTTCTTC.

In this sample, this clone turned up once. The rearrangement uses TRBV11-2 and TRBJ1-4; tentatively, D is TRBD1 (5 bases). Germline CDR1 reads SGHAT; CDR2 reads FQNNGV. The CDR3 contains 15 residues. The V gene lost 0 bases and the J gene lost 8 bases, with 13 bases spanning the gap. The CDR3 coding sequence is TGTGCCAGCAGCTTAGATCGGGTGGGGGGGGAAAAACTGTTTTTT. Translated: CASSLDRVGGEKLFF.

The V and J genes are TRBV5-6 and TRBJ1-3, with D possibly matching TRBD1 (6 bases). The CDR3 sequence is 16 residues long. Trimming left V 0 bases short and J 1 base short, with 11 bases between. CDR1 and CDR2 from the germline V gene are SGHDT and YYEEEE. CDR3 sequence: CASSLVGGASGNTIYF. The CDR3 DNA is TGTGCCAGCAGCTTGGTTGGGGGCGCTTCTGGAAACACCATATATTTT. The full variable domain, completed using reference TRBV5-6 and TRBJ1-3, is DAGVTQSPTHLIKTRGQQVTLRCSPKSGHDTVSWYQQALGQGPQFIFQYYEEEERQRGNFPDRFSGHQFPNYSSELNVNALLLGDSALYLCASSLVGGASGNTIYFGEGSWLTVV.

This rearrangement joins TRBV14 to TRBJ1-1; TRBD1 aligns across 9 bases. The CDR3 is made up of 13 amino acids. CDR1 and CDR2 (germline): SGHDN, FVKESK. V gave up 10 bases and J gave up 5 bases; unmatched junction bases: 8. The CDR3: CATGGTGWTEAFF. The CDR3 DNA reads as TGTGCCACCGGGGGGACAGGGTGGACTGAAGCTTTCTTT.

This sequence joins TRBV7-3 and TRBJ2-1; 7 positions agree with TRBD1. The V gene's germline CDR1 is SGHTA and CDR2 FQGTGA. The CDR3 has 18 residues. V shed 0 bases, J shed 0 bases, and the junction held 8 bases outside the gene matches. The CDR3 reads CASSLTIRGQSSYNEQFF. The CDR3 nucleotides are TGTGCCAGCAGCTTAACGATCAGGGGACAGAGCTCCTACAATGAGCAGTTCTTC.

V and J are TRBV19 and TRBJ1-2, with unresolved D. Germline V gene sequence: CDR1 LNHDA, CDR2 SQIVND (reference sequence). The CDR3 is 13 residues long. Trimming removed 3 bases at V and 4 bases at J, with 9 bases between. The CDR3 region is CASSMGGSYGYTF. In DNA, the CDR3 is TGTGCCAGTAGTATGGGTGGGAGCTATGGCTACACCTTC.

This chain connects TRBV7-3 to TRBJ2-5; 8 positions match TRBD2. The ends lost 5 bases at V and 0 bases at J; junction bases unmatched: 8. This CDR3 is built from 16 residues. From germline, CDR1 is SGHTA and CDR2 FQGTGA. The DNA for the CDR3 is TGTGCCAGCAGCCTAAGTGGTAGCGGGAACCAAGAGACCCAGTACTTC. The encoded protein is CASSLSGSGNQETQYF.

In its sample, this clone was seen once. The rearrangement joins TRBV7-2 to TRBJ1-5; 10 nucleotides line up with TRBD1. There are 15 residues in the CDR3. With V trimmed by 5 bases and J by 6 bases, 7 bases remained unmatched. The germline V gene has CDR1 SGHTA and CDR2 FQGNSA. DNA for the CDR3: TGTGCCAGCAGCGCTGACAGGGGGCTGGGTCAGCCCCAGCATTTT. Translation: CASSADRGLGQPQHF.

This chain joins TRBV9 and TRBJ1-2, with a tentative D call TRBD1 (6 bases). The V end lost 2 bases, the J end lost 2 bases, and 10 bases lay between the germline ends. Germline assignment: CDR1 SGDLS and CDR2 YYNGEE. CDR3 size: 14 residues. This chain's CDR3 is CASSVLGQNYGYTF. The CDR3 DNA sequence: TGTGCCAGCAGCGTCCTCGGACAGAACTATGGCTACACCTTC.

This chain connects TRBV4-2 to TRBJ1-1; 8 bases line up with TRBD1. The length of the CDR3 is 16 residues. Per germline, CDR1 LGHNA and CDR2 YNFKEQ. The ends lost 4 bases at V and 1 base at J; junction bases unmatched: 8. CDR3 DNA sequence: TGTGCCAGCAGCCCTGGACAGGGTTACGCGAACACTGAAGCTTTCTTT. Translating it yields CASSPGQGYANTEAFF.